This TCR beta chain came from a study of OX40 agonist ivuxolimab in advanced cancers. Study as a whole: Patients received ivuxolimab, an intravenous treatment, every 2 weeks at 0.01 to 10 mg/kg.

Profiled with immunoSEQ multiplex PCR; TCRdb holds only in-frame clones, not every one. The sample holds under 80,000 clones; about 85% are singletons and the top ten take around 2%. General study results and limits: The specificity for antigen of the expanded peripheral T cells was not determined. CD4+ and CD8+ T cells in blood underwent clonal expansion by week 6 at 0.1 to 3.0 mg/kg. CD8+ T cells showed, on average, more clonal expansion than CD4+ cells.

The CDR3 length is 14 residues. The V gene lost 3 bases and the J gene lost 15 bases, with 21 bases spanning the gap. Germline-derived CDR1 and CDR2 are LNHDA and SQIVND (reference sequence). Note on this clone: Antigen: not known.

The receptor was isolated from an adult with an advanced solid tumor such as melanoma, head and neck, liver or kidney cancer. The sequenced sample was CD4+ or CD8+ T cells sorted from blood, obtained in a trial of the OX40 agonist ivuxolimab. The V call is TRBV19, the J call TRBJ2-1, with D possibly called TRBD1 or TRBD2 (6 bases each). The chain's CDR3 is CASSISGDNFVRFF. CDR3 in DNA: TGTGCCAGTAGTATTTCGGGGGACAACTTTGTTAGGTTCTTC.